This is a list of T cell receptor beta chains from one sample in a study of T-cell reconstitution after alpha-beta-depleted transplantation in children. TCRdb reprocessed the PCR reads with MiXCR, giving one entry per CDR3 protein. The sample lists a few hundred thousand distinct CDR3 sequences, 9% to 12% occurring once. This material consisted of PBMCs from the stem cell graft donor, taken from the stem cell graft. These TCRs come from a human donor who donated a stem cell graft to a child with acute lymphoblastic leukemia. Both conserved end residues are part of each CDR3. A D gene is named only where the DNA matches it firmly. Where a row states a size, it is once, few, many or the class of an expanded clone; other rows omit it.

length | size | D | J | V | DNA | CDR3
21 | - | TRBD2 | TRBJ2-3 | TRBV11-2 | TGTGCCAGCAGCTTAGAAGGACTAGCGGGAGGGCCAATGGGTCCGGCAGATACGCAGTATTTT | CASSLEGLAGGPMGPADTQYF
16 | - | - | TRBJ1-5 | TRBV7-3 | TGTGCCAGCAGCCGAAAAGCGGTAGACGGCAATCAGCCCCAGCATTTT | CASSRKAVDGNQPQHF
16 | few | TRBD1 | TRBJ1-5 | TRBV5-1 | TGCGCCAGCAGCTTGGGGGACAGGGGAAGCAATCAGCCCCAGCATTTT | CASSLGDRGSNQPQHF
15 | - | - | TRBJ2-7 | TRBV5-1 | TGCGCCAGCAGCGCCTCCAGACTAGACCGCCACGAGCAGTACTTC | CASSASRLDRHEQYF
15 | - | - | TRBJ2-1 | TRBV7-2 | TGTGCCAGCAGCTTAGCCCGGGGCTCCTACAATGAGCAGTTCTTC | CASSLARGSYNEQFF
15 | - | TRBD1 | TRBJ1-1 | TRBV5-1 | TGCGCCAGCAGCTTACAGGGGGCCGGGGGCACTGAAGCTTTGTTT | CASSLQGAGGTEALF
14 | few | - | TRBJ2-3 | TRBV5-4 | TGTGCCAGCAGCTCGGACAGAGCGGGGGATACGCAGTATTTT | CASSSDRAGDTQYF
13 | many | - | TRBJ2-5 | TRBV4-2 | TGTGCCAGCAGCCAAGACTGGAGGGAGACCCAGTACTTC | CASSQDWRETQYF
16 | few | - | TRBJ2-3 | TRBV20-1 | TGCAGTGCTAGAGCGGCCGGGGGCGTGGGGTCAGATACGCAGTATTTT | CSARAAGGVGSDTQYF
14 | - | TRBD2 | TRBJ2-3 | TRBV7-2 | TGTGCCAGCAGCTTTAGTTCCGGGGGGGATACGCAGTATTTT | CASSFSSGGDTQYF
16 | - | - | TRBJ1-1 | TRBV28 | TGTGCCAGCAGTTTAGGGCAGGAGACTGAGAACACTGAAGCTTTCTTT | CASSLGQETENTEAFF
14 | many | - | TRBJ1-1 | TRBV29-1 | TGCAGCGTTGCCCGGGACACCTTGAACACTGAAGCTTTCTTT | CSVARDTLNTEAFF